This TCR beta chain originates from a study of a mutant IDH1 vaccine in newly diagnosed glioma. Study as a whole: Vaccines were begun 4-6 weeks after radiotherapy alone, or with temozolomide cycles.

Trimming removed 0 bases at V and 3 bases at J, with 12 bases between. The CDR3 is 15 residues long. Germline V CDR1 and CDR2: SNHLY, FYNNEI. As to this clone: As yet, its antigen is unknown.

The data were produced by immunoSEQ multiplex PCR, yet TCRdb's version contains in-frame clones alone and is incomplete. This table holds tens of thousands of clones, around 87% found once. As to time point: week 35, safety follow-up. Every single dose of the vaccine, 300 ug of mutant IDH1 20-mer peptide, came with topical imiquimod. The clonotype was recovered from a man younger than 40 with glioma. The chain is built from TRBV2 and TRBJ2-7; D is unclear. The material sequenced was PBMCs, taken from a glioma patient whose treatment included an IDH1 peptide vaccine. DNA for the CDR3: TGTGCCAGCAGTGAAGCGGGCGGAAGACACTACGAGCAGTACTTC. It specifies CASSEAGGRHYEQYF.